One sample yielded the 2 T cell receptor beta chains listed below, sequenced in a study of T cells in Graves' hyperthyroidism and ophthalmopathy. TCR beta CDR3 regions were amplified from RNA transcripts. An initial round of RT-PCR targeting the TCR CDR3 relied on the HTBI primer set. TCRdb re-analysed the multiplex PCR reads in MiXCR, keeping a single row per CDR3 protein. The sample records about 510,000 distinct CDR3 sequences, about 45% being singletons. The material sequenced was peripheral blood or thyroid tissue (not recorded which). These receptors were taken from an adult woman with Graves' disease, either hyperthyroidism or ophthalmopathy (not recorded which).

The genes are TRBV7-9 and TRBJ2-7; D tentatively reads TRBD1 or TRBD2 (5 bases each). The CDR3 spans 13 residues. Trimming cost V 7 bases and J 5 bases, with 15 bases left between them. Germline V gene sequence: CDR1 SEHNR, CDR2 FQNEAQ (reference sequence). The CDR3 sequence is CASTGPLEDEQYF. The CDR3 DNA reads TGTGCCAGCACAGGGCCACTAGAGGACGAGCAGTACTTC.

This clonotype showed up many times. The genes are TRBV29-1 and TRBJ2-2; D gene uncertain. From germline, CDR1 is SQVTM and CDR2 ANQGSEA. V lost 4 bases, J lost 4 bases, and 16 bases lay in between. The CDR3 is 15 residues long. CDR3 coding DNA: TGCAGCGTTGGGGCGCGGCTAGGCGGCACCGGGGAGCTGTTTTTT. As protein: CSVGARLGGTGELFF.